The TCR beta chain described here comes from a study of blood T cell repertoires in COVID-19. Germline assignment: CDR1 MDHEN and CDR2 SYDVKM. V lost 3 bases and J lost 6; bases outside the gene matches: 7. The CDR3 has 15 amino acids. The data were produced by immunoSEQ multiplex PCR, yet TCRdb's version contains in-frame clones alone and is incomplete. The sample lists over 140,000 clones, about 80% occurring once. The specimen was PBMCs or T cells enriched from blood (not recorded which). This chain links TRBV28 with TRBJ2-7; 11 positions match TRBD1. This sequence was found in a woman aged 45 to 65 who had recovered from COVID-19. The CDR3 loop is CASSFSGTGGGEQYF. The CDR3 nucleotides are TGTGCCAGCAGTTTCTCCGGGACAGGGGGTGGCGAGCAGTACTTC. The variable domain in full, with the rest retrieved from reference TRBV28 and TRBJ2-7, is DVKVTQSSRYLVKRTGEKVFLECVQDMDHENMFWYRQDPGLGLRLIYFSYDVKMKEKGDIPEGYSVSREKKERFSLILESASTNQTSMYLCASSFSGTGGGEQYFGPGTRLTVT.